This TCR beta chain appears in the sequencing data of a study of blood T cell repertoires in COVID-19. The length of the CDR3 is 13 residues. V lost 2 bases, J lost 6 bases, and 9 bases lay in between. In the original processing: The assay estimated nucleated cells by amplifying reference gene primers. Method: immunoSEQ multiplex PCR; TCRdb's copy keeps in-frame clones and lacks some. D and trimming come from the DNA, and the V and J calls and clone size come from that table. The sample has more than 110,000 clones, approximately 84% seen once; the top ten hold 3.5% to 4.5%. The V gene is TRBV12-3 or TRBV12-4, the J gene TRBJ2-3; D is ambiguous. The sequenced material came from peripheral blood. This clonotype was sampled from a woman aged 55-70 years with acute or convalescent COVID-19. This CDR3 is CASSLPFSDTQYF. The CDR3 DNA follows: TGTGCCAGCAGTTTACCCTTTTCGGATACGCAGTATTTT.